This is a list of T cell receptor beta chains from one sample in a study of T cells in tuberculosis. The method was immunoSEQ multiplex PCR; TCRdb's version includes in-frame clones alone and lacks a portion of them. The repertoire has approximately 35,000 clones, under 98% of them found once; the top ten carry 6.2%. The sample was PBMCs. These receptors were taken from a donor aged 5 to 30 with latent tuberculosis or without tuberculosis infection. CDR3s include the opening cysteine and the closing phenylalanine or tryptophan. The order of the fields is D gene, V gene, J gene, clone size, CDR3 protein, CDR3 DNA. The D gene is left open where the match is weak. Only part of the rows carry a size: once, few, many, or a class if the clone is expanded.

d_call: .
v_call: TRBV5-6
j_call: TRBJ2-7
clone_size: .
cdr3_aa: CASSPGPAGVKYEQYF
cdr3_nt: TGTGCCAGCAGCCCGGGCCCCGCAGGGGTAAAATACGAGCAGTACTTC

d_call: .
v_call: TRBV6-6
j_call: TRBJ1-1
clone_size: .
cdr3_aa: CASSYAEAFF
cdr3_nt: TGTGCCAGCAGTTACGCGGAAGCTTTCTTT

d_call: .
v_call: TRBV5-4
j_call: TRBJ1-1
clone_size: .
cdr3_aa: CASSFGDRRAFF
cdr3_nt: TGTGCCAGTAGCTTTGGAGACAGGAGAGCTTTCTTT

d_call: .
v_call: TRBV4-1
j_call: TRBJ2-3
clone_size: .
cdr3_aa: CASSQDPGWSQYF
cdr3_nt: TGCGCCAGCAGCCAAGATCCCGGGTGGTCGCAGTATTTT

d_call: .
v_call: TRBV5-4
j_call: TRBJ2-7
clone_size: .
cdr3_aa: CASSFIGAYEQYF
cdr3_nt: TGTGCCAGTAGCTTTATCGGGGCCTACGAGCAGTACTTC

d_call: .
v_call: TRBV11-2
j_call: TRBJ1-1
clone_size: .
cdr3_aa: CASSSGHNTEAFF
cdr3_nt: TGTGCCAGCAGCTCGGGACATAACACTGAAGCTTTCTTT

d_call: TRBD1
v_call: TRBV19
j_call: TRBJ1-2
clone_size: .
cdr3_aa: CASRRGQSNYGYTF
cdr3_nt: TGTGCCAGTAGGAGGGGACAGAGCAACTATGGCTACACCTTC

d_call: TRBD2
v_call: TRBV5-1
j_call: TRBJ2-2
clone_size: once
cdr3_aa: CASSLVGGSLAGELFF
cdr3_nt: TGCGCCAGCAGCTTGGTCGGGGGGTCCTTGGCCGGGGAGCTGTTTTTT

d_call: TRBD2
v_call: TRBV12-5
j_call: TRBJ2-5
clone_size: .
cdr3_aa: CASGTGGRPYQETQYF
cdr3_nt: TGTGCTAGTGGTACGGGGGGGCGGCCGTACCAAGAGACCCAGTACTTC

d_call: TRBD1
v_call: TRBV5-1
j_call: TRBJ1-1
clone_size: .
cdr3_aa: CASSDPIYRGLEAFF
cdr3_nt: TGCGCCAGCAGCGACCCGATCTACAGGGGGCTGGAAGCTTTCTTT

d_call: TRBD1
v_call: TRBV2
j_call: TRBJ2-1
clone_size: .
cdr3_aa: CASRRDRGNNEQFF
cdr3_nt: TGTGCCAGCCGCCGGGACAGGGGGAACAATGAGCAGTTCTTC